These 30 T cell receptor beta chains share one sample of origin, sequenced in a study of blood T cell repertoires in COVID-19. The assay was immunoSEQ multiplex PCR, and TCRdb's table has in-frame clones only and misses some. The sample contains about 270,000 clones, around 81% of which appear only once. The sample was peripheral blood. The receptors here all came from a woman aged 45-60 years with active or convalescent COVID-19.

V is TRBV29-1 and J is TRBJ2-1; TRBD2 agrees at 7 bases. CDR1 is SQVTM, CDR2 ANQGSEA, per germline. Losses at the gene ends were 2 bases for V and 9 bases for J; bases not matched to a gene: 13. The CDR3 totals 15 residues. As DNA, the CDR3 is TGCAGCGTTGAAACCCCTCGCGGGAGTTATGGTGAGCAGTTCTTC. Translation gives CSVETPRGSYGEQFF.

This clone was observed a single time. This chain uses TRBV5-4 with TRBJ1-2, with D maybe TRBD1 (6 bases). This CDR3 has 15 residues. Germline CDR1 and CDR2: SGHNT and YYREEE (reference sequence). V was cut by 3 bases and J by 3 bases, with 15 bases left in between. The CDR3 here is CASSSPIRGDYGYTF. CDR3 nucleotide sequence: TGTGCCAGCAGCTCACCGATCAGGGGCGACTATGGCTACACCTTC.

The chain recombines TRBV5-1 with TRBJ1-2; 9 bases agree with TRBD1. CDR3 length: 18 amino acids. V gave up 0 bases and J gave up 4 bases; unmatched junction bases: 13. Germline V gives CDR1 SGHRS, CDR2 YFSETQ. Here the CDR3 DNA reads TGCGCCAGCAGCTTGGCCCTGGACAGGGGCATTAGGGGCTATGGCTACACCTTC. Translating it yields CASSLALDRGIRGYGYTF.

In its sample, this clone was seen once. The chain employs TRBV7-2 and TRBJ1-2, with TRBD1 matching over 7 bases. CDR1 and CDR2 from the germline V gene are SGHTA and FQGNSA. This CDR3 spans 14 amino acids. V lost 1 base to trimming and J lost 8 bases; unmatched junction nucleotides: 7. CDR3 DNA sequence: TGTGCCAGCAGCTTAGGGGCGGACAGGAAGGGCTACACCTTC. It is translated as CASSLGADRKGYTF.

The rearrangement links TRBV27 to TRBJ1-1, with D possibly being TRBD1 (5 bases). The CDR3 length is 17 residues. V lost 2 bases, J lost 4 bases, and 20 bases lay in between. CDR1 is MNHEY and CDR2 is SMNVEV in the germline V gene (reference sequence). The CDR3 region is CASSLKGVHGLVTEAFF. The CDR3 DNA sequence: TGTGCCAGCAGTTTAAAAGGGGTACATGGGCTGGTCACTGAAGCTTTCTTT.

The chain carries TRBV2 and TRBJ1-1; D is unresolved. Germline CDR1 and CDR2: SNHLY and FYNNEI. V was cut by 6 bases and J by 3 bases, with 8 bases left in between. CDR3 length: 12 amino acids. Here the CDR3 reads CASRRVHTEAFF. CDR3 DNA sequence: TGTGCCAGCAGACGCGTGCACACTGAAGCTTTCTTT.

The chain uses TRBV6-5 and TRBJ2-3; 10 bases are shared with TRBD1. V lost 9 bases to trimming and J lost 2 bases; unmatched junction nucleotides: 5. The CDR3 has 14 residues. The germline CDR1 and CDR2 sequences are MNHEY and SVGAGI. The CDR3 here is CASRQGANTDTQYF. Here the CDR3 DNA reads TGTGCCAGTAGACAGGGGGCGAACACAGATACGCAGTATTTT.

The chain uses TRBV30 and TRBJ2-1; 7 bases fit TRBD2. Germline-derived CDR1 and CDR2 are GTSNPN and SVGIG (reference sequence). This CDR3 spans 12 amino acids. V shed 4 bases and J 8 bases; nucleotides not matched to a gene: 5. The CDR3 DNA sequence: TGTGCCTGGACCAGACTAGCTGATGAGCAGTTCTTC. Protein product: CAWTRLADEQFF.

The chain combines TRBV7-2 with TRBJ1-2; D remains ambiguous. Per the germline V gene, CDR1 is SGHTA and CDR2 is FQGNSA. V was shortened by 5 bases and J by 4 bases, with 8 bases between the two germline ends. The CDR3 runs to 12 residues. CDR3 sequence reads: CASSQVLYGYTF. The DNA of the CDR3 is TGTGCCAGCAGCCAGGTCCTCTATGGCTACACCTTC.

The gene calls are TRBV4-1 and TRBJ2-7; TRBD2 matches at 8 bases. The CDR3 consists of 19 residues. CDR1 and CDR2 (germline): MGHRA, YSYEKL. The trim removed 0 bases at V and 4 bases at J, leaving 17 bases unmatched. Here the CDR3 reads CASSQDQADRRLALYEQYF. CDR3 nucleotide sequence: TGCGCCAGCAGCCAAGATCAGGCGGATCGGAGACTAGCGCTTTACGAGCAGTACTTC.

V and J are TRBV6-5 and TRBJ1-2; 9 positions match TRBD1. The CDR3 has 13 amino acids. V dropped 4 bases and J dropped 4; count of bases not matched to a gene: 1. CDR1 is MNHEY, CDR2 SVGAGI, per germline. The CDR3 protein is CASSWDRAYGYTF. The CDR3 coding sequence is TGTGCCAGCAGTTGGGACAGGGCCTATGGCTACACCTTC.

The gene calls are TRBV19 and TRBJ1-6; 9 bases are shared with TRBD1. From germline, CDR1 is LNHDA and CDR2 SQIVND (reference sequence). Trimming cost V 8 bases and J 7 bases; bases outside gene matches: 3. The CDR3 contains 13 residues. This CDR3 reads CASGGQGNSPLHF. DNA of the CDR3: TGTGCCAGTGGGGGACAGGGAAATTCACCCCTCCACTTT.

This clone was seen only a few times. The V and J genes are TRBV30 and TRBJ2-3; tentatively, D is TRBD1 (6 bases). The germline gives CDR1 GTSNPN, CDR2 SVGIG (reference sequence). V lost 3 bases, J lost 6 bases, and 13 bases lay in between. There are 13 residues in the CDR3. CDR3 coding DNA: TGTGCCTGGAGCCGCCGACAGGCTGATACGCAGTATTTT. This translates into CAWSRRQADTQYF. Supplemented by reference TRBV30 and TRBJ2-3, the full variable domain reads SQTIHQWPATLVQPVGSPLSLECTVEGTSNPNLYWYRQAAGRGLQLLFYSVGIGQISSEVPQNLSASRPQDRQFILSSKKLLLSDSGFYLCAWSRRQADTQYFGPGTRLTVL.

This clone came up once. This sequence joins TRBV27 and TRBJ2-1, with a weak D call TRBD2 (6 bases). Trimming removed 3 bases from V and 2 bases from J, with 26 bases in between. The CDR3 covers 20 residues. Per germline, CDR1 MNHEY and CDR2 SMNVEV (reference sequence). The CDR3 DNA is TGTGCCAGCAGTTTTCAATTAGTACCACAAGGCGGGACGGCCTACAATGAGCAGTTCTTC. Protein product: CASSFQLVPQGGTAYNEQFF.

The chain joins TRBV12-3 or TRBV12-4 to TRBJ2-7, with D hard to call. V was cut by 5 bases and J by 3 bases, with 8 bases left in between. The CDR3 has 12 residues. The CDR3 nucleotides are TGTGCCAGCAGTAACCTAAACTACGAGCAGTACTTC. Protein sequence: CASSNLNYEQYF.

This chain uses TRBV29-1 with TRBJ1-1; unclear D gene. This CDR3 has 13 residues. V lost 7 bases and J lost 1, with 13 bases in between. The V gene's germline CDR1 is SQVTM and CDR2 ANQGSEA. The CDR3 protein is CSARPGSNTEAFF. In DNA form, the CDR3 reads TGCAGCGCGAGGCCAGGTTCGAACACTGAAGCTTTCTTT.

The chain couples TRBV7-9 to TRBJ1-5; D is perhaps TRBD1 (5 bases). CDR1 is SEHNR, CDR2 FQNEAQ, per germline (reference sequence). The CDR3 has 18 amino acids. V lost 0 bases and J lost 4, with 19 bases in between. Written as DNA, the CDR3 is TGTGCCAGCAGCTTAGCCCTCCGGGGGATCTTGTGGAATCAGCCCCAGCATTTT. Translated, it gives CASSLALRGILWNQPQHF.

The CDR3 bases are TGCGCCAGCAGCTTGGGGAGTAGGGGGCTGGACGAGCAGTACTTC. This translates into CASSLGSRGLDEQYF. The rearrangement uses TRBV5-1 and TRBJ2-7, with TRBD1 matching over 7 bases. The CDR3 sequence is 15 residues long. Per germline, CDR1 SGHRS and CDR2 YFSETQ. J lost 5 bases, V lost 0 bases, and 8 bases had no gene match.

The rearrangement links TRBV19 to TRBJ1-2; D is ambiguous. V shed 3 bases and J shed 5 bases, with 7 bases lying between them. Germline CDR1 and CDR2: LNHDA and SQIVND (reference sequence). CDR3 length: 12 amino acids. CDR3 coding DNA: TGTGCCAGTAGTATCGCCGGTTATGGCTACACCTTC. Translated, it gives CASSIAGYGYTF.

The rearrangement joins TRBV5-1 to TRBJ2-2; 7 nucleotides align to TRBD1. Germline values: CDR1 SGHRS, CDR2 YFSETQ. The CDR3 has 15 residues. Trimming took 4 bases from V and 4 from J; bases not matched to a gene: 7. This chain's CDR3 is CASSRQGSVTGELFF. The CDR3 nucleotides are TGCGCCAGCAGCCGACAGGGTTCGGTCACCGGGGAGCTGTTTTTT.

This chain uses TRBV27 with TRBJ1-4, with a possible D match to TRBD1 (6 bases). The CDR3 is 15 amino acids. V lost 5 bases and J lost 3, with 13 bases in between. The germline CDR1 and CDR2 sequences are MNHEY and SMNVEV (reference sequence). CDR3 nucleotides: TGTGCCAGCAGTCCCAGGGGTGCGGCTAATGAAAAACTGTTTTTT. It yields the protein CASSPRGAANEKLFF.

V is TRBV6-1 and J is TRBJ2-3; D perhaps matches TRBD2 (5 bases). The CDR3 is made up of 16 amino acids. Looked up from germline, CDR1 is MNHNS and CDR2 is SASEGT. Trimming stripped 1 base from V and 1 base from J, with 12 bases between. CDR3 in amino acids: CASSEGWGVGTDTQYF. In nucleotides, the CDR3 is TGTGCCAGCAGTGAAGGGTGGGGAGTCGGCACAGATACGCAGTATTTT.

The chain employs TRBV27 and TRBJ1-3; D is perhaps TRBD1 (5 bases). Germline CDR1 reads MNHEY; CDR2 reads SMNVEV (reference sequence). V shed 5 bases and J shed 4 bases, with 9 bases lying between them. The CDR3 loop spans 13 amino acids. The CDR3 bases are TGTGCCAGCAGTCCCCGGGGGGGAAACACCATATATTTT. It yields the protein CASSPRGGNTIYF.

This clone was seen a single time. The V and J genes are TRBV16 and TRBJ1-1; D is unclear. The germline V gene encodes CDR1 KGHSY and CDR2 FQNENV. The CDR3 runs 15 residues. The V and J ends lost 4 bases and 2 bases respectively, with 14 bases between them. CDR3 nucleotide sequence: TGTGCCAGCAGCCTTCCCGACTTCCTCAACACTGAAGCTTTCTTT. It is translated as CASSLPDFLNTEAFF.

This chain uses TRBV7-3 with TRBJ2-7, with D possibly being TRBD2 (7 bases). The germline V gene encodes CDR1 SGHTA and CDR2 FQGTGA. Deletions cut 5 bases from V and 2 bases from J, with 16 bases between. The CDR3 sequence is 15 residues long. CDR3 sequence (DNA): TGTGCCAGCAGCCGAAGGGGGGGTCCAACCTACGAGCAGTACTTC. This gives the protein CASSRRGGPTYEQYF.

This chain joins TRBV2 and TRBJ2-7; 7 nucleotides align to TRBD2. V shed 7 bases, J shed 2 bases, and the junction held 5 bases outside the gene matches. The CDR3 has 13 amino acids. Germline loops: CDR1 SNHLY, CDR2 FYNNEI. The CDR3: CASTWGGTYEQYF. The CDR3 DNA is TGTGCCAGCACTTGGGGGGGAACCTACGAGCAGTACTTC.

The rearrangement uses TRBV6-5 and TRBJ1-2; TRBD1 agrees at 9 bases. V lost 6 bases and J lost 5; bases outside the gene matches: 10. The CDR3 is 15 amino acids. Germline V gene lookup returns CDR1 MNHEY and CDR2 SVGAGI. The CDR3 DNA sequence: TGTGCCAGCAGGACCTCGGGACAGGGTCGATATGGCTACACCTTC. It yields the protein CASRTSGQGRYGYTF.

The chain links TRBV5-4 to TRBJ2-3; TRBD1 aligns across 8 bases. The CDR3 has 15 amino acids. With 3 bases clipped from V and 4 bases from J, the junction kept 7 bases outside the gene matches. Germline CDR1 SGHNT, CDR2 YYREEE (reference sequence). The CDR3 loop reads CASSSSSGGADTQYF. The CDR3 DNA sequence: TGTGCCAGCAGCTCCAGCTCAGGGGGCGCAGATACGCAGTATTTT.

This sequence joins TRBV18 and TRBJ1-1; 7 bases map to TRBD1. V shed 9 bases, J shed 0 bases, and the junction held 4 bases outside the gene matches. CDR1 KGHSH and CDR2 LQKENI come from the germline V gene. This CDR3 region has 13 residues. The CDR3 DNA is TGTGCCAGTGTGGGACAGATGAACACTGAAGCTTTCTTT. It specifies CASVGQMNTEAFF.

The rearrangement joins TRBV30 to TRBJ1-1; D unresolved. The V gene lost 4 bases and the J gene lost 1 base, with 7 bases spanning the gap. Germline CDR1 GTSNPN, CDR2 SVGIG (reference sequence). This CDR3 comprises 12 residues. The DNA of the CDR3 is TGTGCCTGGAAACCGGGGAACACTGAAGCTTTCTTT. Protein sequence: CAWKPGNTEAFF.